The TCR beta chain under discussion was sequenced for a study of siplizumab effects on memory and regulatory T cells. Regarding the study as a whole: Memory T cells appeared less diverse than naive cells, which seemed to contribute substantially to alloresponse.

The table lists this clone with a count of one. Its antigen is undetermined. Trimming stripped 3 bases from V and 0 bases from J, with 12 bases between. The CDR3 is 15 residues long. Germline V gene sequence: CDR1 MGHRA, CDR2 YSYEKL. TCRdb keeps only in-frame clones here, not all; method: immunoSEQ multiplex PCR. Here the sample spans roughly 100,000 clones, roughly 91% being singletons. The sequence derives from a human donor in good health. The source material was CD4+ T cells sorted from blood. The gene calls are TRBV4-1 and TRBJ2-7; D uncertain. The CDR3 bases are TGCGCCAGCAGCCATGGTCATGAAAGCTCCTACGAGCAGTACTTC. This encodes CASSHGHESSYEQYF.